Below, one T cell receptor (beta chain) is given with its context. Per the original methods: Reference gene primer amplification in the assay estimated nucleated cell counts. Produced via immunoSEQ multiplex PCR; TCRdb's table is partial and in-frame only. The V and J calls and clone size were taken over from that table, and D and trimming were inferred from the DNA. The table lists approximately 230,000 clones, 80% to 90% of them singletons. This sample is part of a study of blood T cell repertoires in COVID-19. Study-wide context: Samples taken during acute and convalescent COVID-19 were collected in the United States, Italy and Spain.

Germline V gene data show CDR1 as SGHTA and CDR2 as FQGTGA. This CDR3 contains 15 residues. V lost 5 bases, J lost 7 bases, and 5 bases stayed unmatched. The sequence was obtained from a man older than 75 with acute or convalescent COVID-19. Sample: peripheral blood. The chain couples TRBV7-3 to TRBJ1-6, with 10 bases identical to TRBD1. The CDR3 sequence: CASSAQGQGNSPLHF. CDR3 in DNA: TGTGCCAGCAGCGCCCAGGGACAGGGGAATTCACCCCTCCACTTT.